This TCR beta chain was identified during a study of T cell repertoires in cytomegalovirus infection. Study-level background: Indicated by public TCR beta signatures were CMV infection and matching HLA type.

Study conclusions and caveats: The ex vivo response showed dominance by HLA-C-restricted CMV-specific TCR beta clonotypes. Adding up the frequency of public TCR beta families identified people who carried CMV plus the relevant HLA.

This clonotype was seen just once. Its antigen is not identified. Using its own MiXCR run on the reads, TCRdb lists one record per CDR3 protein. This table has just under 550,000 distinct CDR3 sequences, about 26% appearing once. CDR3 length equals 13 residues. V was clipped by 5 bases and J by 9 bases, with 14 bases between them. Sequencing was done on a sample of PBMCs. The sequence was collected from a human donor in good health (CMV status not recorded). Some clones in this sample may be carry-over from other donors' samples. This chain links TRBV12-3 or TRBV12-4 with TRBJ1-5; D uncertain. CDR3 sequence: CASSLPGLRPQHF. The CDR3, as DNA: TGTGCCAGCAGTCTCCCGGGCCTTAGGCCCCAGCATTTT.